This T cell receptor (beta chain) was sequenced during a study of shared clonotypes between healthy human individuals. Comment on this clone: Its specificity is not known.

Study-wide results and limits: Sharing of clonotypes among donors was expected to vary with sequencing depth. A few donors showed sharing of approximately 5% of naive CD4 clonotypes.

This CDR3 comprises 15 residues. Unmatched junction bases numbered 3, after V lost 5 bases and J lost 1 base. Germline CDR1 and CDR2: LNHDA and SQIVND (reference sequence). For sorted subsets, approximately 200 ng DNA per replicate equaled approximately 30,000 T cell genomes. The assay was immunoSEQ multiplex PCR, and TCRdb's table has in-frame clones only and misses some. The sample shows some 2 million clones, roughly 95% of them seen only once. As defined, naive CD8 cells were CD45RO-negative and positively selected for CCR7, with terminally differentiated effector memory CD45RA+ cells excluded. The TCR sequence derives from a man between 18 and 35 years old in good health. This chain links TRBV19 with TRBJ2-1; 9 nucleotides match TRBD1. Sequences were obtained from naive CD8+ T cells sorted from blood. CDR3 sequence reads: CASSDGTGSYNEQFF. In nucleotides, the CDR3 is TGTGCCAGTAGTGACGGGACAGGGTCCTACAATGAGCAGTTCTTC.